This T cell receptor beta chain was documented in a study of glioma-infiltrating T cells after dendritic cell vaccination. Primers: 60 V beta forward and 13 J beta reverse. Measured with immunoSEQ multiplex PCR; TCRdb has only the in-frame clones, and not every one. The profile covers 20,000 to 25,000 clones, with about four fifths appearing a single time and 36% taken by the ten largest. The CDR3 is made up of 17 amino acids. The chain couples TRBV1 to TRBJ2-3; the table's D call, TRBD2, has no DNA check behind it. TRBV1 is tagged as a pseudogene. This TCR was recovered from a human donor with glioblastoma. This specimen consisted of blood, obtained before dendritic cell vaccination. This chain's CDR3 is CTSSRNTTRENTDTQYF. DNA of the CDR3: TGCACCAGCAGCCGCAACACTACCCGGGAAAACACAGATACGCAGTATTTT.